This record looks at one T cell receptor beta chain sequence and its context. Trimming took off 4 bases at V and 4 bases at J, with 14 bases between the two ends. Germline lookup yields CDR1 SQVTM and CDR2 ANQGSEA. The CDR3 loop spans 14 amino acids. The source of the sample is a study of shared clonotypes between healthy human individuals. The assay was immunoSEQ multiplex PCR, and TCRdb's table has in-frame clones only and misses some. The sample records approximately 2,300,000 clones, approximately 90% being singletons. The sample taken for sequencing was naive CD4+ T cells from PBMCs. Described subset: CD45RA+ positively selected. The chain employs TRBV29-1 and TRBJ1-5; the D gene is possibly TRBD1 (6 bases). This clonotype was obtained from a man younger than 30 in good health. Some clones in this sample may be carry-over from other donors' samples. The chain's CDR3 is CSVALGRGNQPQHF. The CDR3 nucleotides are TGCAGCGTTGCCCTCGGCAGGGGAAATCAGCCCCAGCATTTT. Supplemented by reference TRBV29-1 and TRBJ1-5, the full variable domain reads SAVISQKPSRDICQRGTSLTIQCQVDSQVTMMFWYRQQPGQSLTLIATANQGSEATYESGFVIDKFPISRPNLTFSTLTVSNMSPEDSSIYLCSVALGRGNQPQHFGDGTRLSIL.